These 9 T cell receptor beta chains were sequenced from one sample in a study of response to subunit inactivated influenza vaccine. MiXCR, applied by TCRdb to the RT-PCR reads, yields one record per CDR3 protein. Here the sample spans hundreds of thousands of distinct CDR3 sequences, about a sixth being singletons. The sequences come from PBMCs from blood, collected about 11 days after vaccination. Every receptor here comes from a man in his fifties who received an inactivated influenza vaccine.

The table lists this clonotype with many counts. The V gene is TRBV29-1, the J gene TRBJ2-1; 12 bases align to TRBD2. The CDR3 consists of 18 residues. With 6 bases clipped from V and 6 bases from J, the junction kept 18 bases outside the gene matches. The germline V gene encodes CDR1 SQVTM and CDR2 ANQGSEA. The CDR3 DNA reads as TGCAGCGTAACAAGACTAGCGGGAGTCGGTCATCGGTCCAATGAGCAGTTCTTC. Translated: CSVTRLAGVGHRSNEQFF.

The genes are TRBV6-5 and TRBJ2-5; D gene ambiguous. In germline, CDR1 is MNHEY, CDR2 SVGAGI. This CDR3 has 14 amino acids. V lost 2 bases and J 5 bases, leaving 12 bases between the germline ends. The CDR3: CASSYAAVRETQYF. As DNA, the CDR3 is TGTGCCAGCAGTTACGCGGCGGTTAGGGAGACCCAGTACTTC.

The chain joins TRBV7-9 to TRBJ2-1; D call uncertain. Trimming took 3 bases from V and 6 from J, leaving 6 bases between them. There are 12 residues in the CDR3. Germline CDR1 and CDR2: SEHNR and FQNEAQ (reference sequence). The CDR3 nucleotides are TGTGCCAGCAGCTTCCCCTTCAATGAGCAGTTCTTC. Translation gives CASSFPFNEQFF.

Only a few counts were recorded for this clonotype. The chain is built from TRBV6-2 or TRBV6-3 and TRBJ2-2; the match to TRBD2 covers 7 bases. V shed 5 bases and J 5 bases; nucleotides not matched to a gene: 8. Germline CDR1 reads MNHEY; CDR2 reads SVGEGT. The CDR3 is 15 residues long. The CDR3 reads CASSTGLFDTGELFF. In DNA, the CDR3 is TGTGCCAGCAGTACGGGACTATTTGATACCGGGGAGCTGTTTTTT.

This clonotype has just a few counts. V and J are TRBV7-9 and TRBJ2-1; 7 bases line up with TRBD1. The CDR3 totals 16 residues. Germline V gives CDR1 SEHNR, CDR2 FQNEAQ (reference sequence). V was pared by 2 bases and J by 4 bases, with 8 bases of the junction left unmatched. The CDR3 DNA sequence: TGTGCCAGCAGCTTAATGAGGGGGCGCGATTACAATGAGCAGTTCTTC. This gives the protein CASSLMRGRDYNEQFF.

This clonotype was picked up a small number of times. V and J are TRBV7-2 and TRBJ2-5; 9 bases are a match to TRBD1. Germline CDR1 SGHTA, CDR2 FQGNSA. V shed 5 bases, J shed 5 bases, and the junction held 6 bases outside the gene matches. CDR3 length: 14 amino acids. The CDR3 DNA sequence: TGTGCCAGCAGCCAACAGGGGGCCGGGGAGACCCAGTACTTC. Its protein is CASSQQGAGETQYF.

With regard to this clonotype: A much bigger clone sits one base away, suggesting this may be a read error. The CDR3 nucleotides are TGTGCCAGCAGGCTAGCGGGAGGGCCCTACGAGCAGTACTTC. Translation gives CASRLAGGPYEQYF. The chain employs TRBV12-3 or TRBV12-4 and TRBJ2-7; 12 bases agree with TRBD2. The CDR3 contains 14 residues. After removal of 6 bases from V and 2 bases from J, the junction contained 2 bases not matched to a gene.

CDR3 loop: CATSRDLRSIYGYTF. The DNA for the CDR3 is TGTGCCACCAGCAGAGATCTTCGGAGTATCTATGGCTACACCTTC. This chain uses TRBV15 with TRBJ1-2; no clear D gene. V lost 0 bases, J lost 4 bases, and 12 bases lay in between. Germline values: CDR1 LNHNV, CDR2 YYDKDF (reference sequence). The CDR3 consists of 15 residues. Together with reference TRBV15 and TRBJ1-2, the CDR3 gives the full variable domain: DAMVIQNPRYQVTQFGKPVTLSCSQTLNHNVMYWYQQKSSQAPKLLFHYYDKDFNNEADTPDNFQSRRPNTSFCFLDIRSPGLGDTAMYLCATSRDLRSIYGYTFGSGTRLTVV.

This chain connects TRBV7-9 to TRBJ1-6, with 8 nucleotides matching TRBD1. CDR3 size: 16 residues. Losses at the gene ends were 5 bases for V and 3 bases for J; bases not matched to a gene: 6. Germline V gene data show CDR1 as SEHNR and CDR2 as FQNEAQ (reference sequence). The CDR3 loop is CASSRGTGLYNSPLHF. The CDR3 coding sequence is TGTGCCAGCAGCCGCGGGACAGGTCTCTATAATTCACCCCTCCACTTT.